The entry below describes one T cell receptor beta chain. Its antigen is not identified. There are 17 residues in the CDR3. Trimming pared 0 bases from V and 0 bases from J, leaving 13 bases between. Germline loops: CDR1 SGHTS, CDR2 YDEGEE. The sample is drawn from a study of shared clonotypes between healthy human individuals. Whole-study findings and limits: Estimated richness values were generally larger in naive subsets than in memory subsets.

Produced via immunoSEQ multiplex PCR; TCRdb's table is partial and in-frame only. The table includes about 190,000 clones, about 68% detected once. The chain joins TRBV5-8 to TRBJ1-5; D unresolved. The sample taken for sequencing was memory CD4+ T cells sorted from blood. Sample subset: CD45RA-negative fraction. The origin of this receptor is a man aged 25-45 years in good health. The CDR3 coding sequence is TGTGCCAGCAGCTTGGTTGTTGGAGTGTATAGCAATCAGCCCCAGCATTTT. Translated: CASSLVVGVYSNQPQHF.